The subject of this entry is one T cell receptor beta chain. Its antigen is not identified. The DNA ends 3 residues before the CDR3 does, and the rest of the CDR3 is filled in from the germline J gene. Recipient PBMCs carried a CFSE label and met irradiated graft donor PBMCs for over 5 days before FACS sorting. The sample comes from a study of Tregs in tolerant kidney transplant recipients. Losses at the gene ends were 6 bases for V and 4 bases for J; bases not matched to a gene: 15. This CDR3 has 16 residues. Germline V gives CDR1 SQVTM, CDR2 ANQGSEA. Clones were read by immunoSEQ multiplex PCR, and TCRdb kept only the in-frame ones, dropping some. Its listing shows roughly 1,700 clones. General study findings and limits: Findings come from small patient numbers and require larger validation. Biological reproducibility was not directly addressed, but technical replication error appeared minimal.

Sequencing was performed on CD4+ T cells from blood cultured with allogeneic cells, taken before the transplant. This clonotype originated in a human patient who received a combined kidney and bone marrow transplant. The J gene is TRBJ1-2, the V gene TRBV29-1; 9 bases are a match to TRBD1. Partial CDR3 DNA: TGCAGCGTAGCGGGCACAGGGGGCCGATCTAGCTATGGC. Its protein product is CSVAGTGGRSSYG. The whole CDR3 sequence reads CSVAGTGGRSSYGYTF.